These 26 T cell receptor beta chains were all obtained from the same sample, sequenced in a study of blood T cell repertoires in COVID-19. The repertoire was sequenced with immunoSEQ multiplex PCR; TCRdb's copy has only in-frame clones and lacks some. The sample lists roughly 250,000 clones; roughly 79% were seen once. Sequenced: peripheral blood. The source is a woman aged 55-69 years with active or convalescent COVID-19.

A single count supports this clone. This rearrangement joins TRBV28 to TRBJ1-5; 11 bases fit TRBD1. From germline, CDR1 is MDHEN and CDR2 SYDVKM. J gave up 5 bases and V 5 bases, and 11 bases lay outside the gene matches. CDR3 length: 17 residues. The CDR3 DNA is TGTGCCAGCAGTACCCGGCGAGGACAGGGGGCTTATCAGCCCCAGCATTTT. It is translated as CASSTRRGQGAYQPQHF.

A remark on this clone: With a much larger clone just one base away, this may be a read error. Additional DNA sequences in this sample encode the identical CDR3. The CDR3 sequence is CASSSTGNYNEQFF. Written as DNA, the CDR3 is TGTGCCAGCAGTTCCACAGGGAACTACAATGAGCAGTTCTTC. This rearrangement joins TRBV27 to TRBJ2-1; D might be TRBD1 (6 bases). The CDR3 loop spans 14 amino acids. The germline CDR1 and CDR2 sequences are MNHEY and SMNVEV (reference sequence). V lost 4 bases, J lost 3 bases, and 10 bases lay in between.

This clone is a singleton in its sample. The rearrangement uses TRBV19 and TRBJ1-1; no clear D gene. The CDR3 spans 15 residues. Germline CDR1 reads LNHDA; CDR2 reads SQIVND (reference sequence). Trimming cost V 5 bases and J 5 bases, with 18 bases left between them. CDR3: CASSSPREVSTEAFF. For the CDR3, the DNA is TGTGCCAGTAGTTCCCCTCGGGAGGTCTCAACTGAAGCTTTCTTT.

The chain joins TRBV1 to TRBJ2-7; the table's TRBD2 call for D was not verified on the DNA. TRBV1 is a pseudogene segment. The CDR3 has 21 residues. In nucleotides, the CDR3 is TGCACCAGCAGCCACATTCACCAGATCCATCAAGTAGTGGGAGGTTACGAAGAGCAGTACTTC. Translated: CTSSHIHQIHQVVGGYEEQYF.

The gene calls are TRBV4-1 and TRBJ2-1; TRBD2 matches 8 bases. This CDR3 is built from 17 residues. V dropped 1 base and J dropped 4; count of bases not matched to a gene: 9. CDR1 is MGHRA, CDR2 YSYEKL, per germline. This CDR3 is CASSQGSGGERYNEQFF. In nucleotides, the CDR3 is TGCGCCAGCAGCCAAGGGTCGGGGGGGGAGCGGTACAATGAGCAGTTCTTC.

V and J are TRBV6-2 or TRBV6-3 and TRBJ2-5, with D unclear. V was clipped by 3 bases and J by 7 bases, with 15 bases between them. Germline V lookup: CDR1 MNHEY, CDR2 SVGEGT. There are 14 residues in the CDR3. This CDR3 is CASSYPETRGTQYF. The CDR3, as DNA: TGTGCCAGCAGTTATCCGGAGACCCGAGGGACCCAGTACTTC.

The chain carries TRBV19 and TRBJ2-3; the match to TRBD2 covers 9 bases. With V trimmed by 10 bases and J by 4 bases, 18 bases remained unmatched. Looked up from germline, CDR1 is LNHDA and CDR2 is SQIVND (reference sequence). This CDR3 contains 17 residues. CDR3 bases: TGTGCCACGGCGGGAACTAGCGGGCTCCGGCTCGCAGATACGCAGTATTTT. It codes for CATAGTSGLRLADTQYF. Combining the CDR3 with reference TRBV19 and TRBJ2-3 gives the whole variable domain DGGITQSPKYLFRKEGQNVTLSCEQNLNHDAMYWYRQDPGQGLRLIYYSQIVNDFQKGDIAEGYSVSREKKESFPLTVTSAQKNPTAFYLCATAGTSGLRLADTQYFGPGTRLTVL.

The V and J genes are TRBV3-1 (or the pseudogene TRBV3-2) and TRBJ2-1; possible D gene TRBD2, 5 bases. The germline gives CDR1 LGHDT, CDR2 YNNKEL (reference sequence). Trimming stripped 1 base from V and 1 base from J, with 11 bases between. The CDR3 sequence is 16 residues long. The DNA of the CDR3 is TGTGCCAGCAGCCAAGCTTTGGGAGTGTCCTACAATGAGCAGTTCTTC. Its translation: CASSQALGVSYNEQFF.

The rearrangement links TRBV2 to TRBJ2-5; TRBD2 might be the D (6 bases). Trimming shortened V by 6 bases and J by 3 bases, and 11 bases separated the two germline ends. The CDR3 covers 13 residues. CDR1 is SNHLY, CDR2 FYNNEI, per germline. The CDR3 sequence: CASRLTREETQYF. The CDR3 DNA sequence: TGTGCCAGCAGACTGACTAGAGAAGAGACCCAGTACTTC. The complete variable domain, with remaining parts taken from reference TRBV2 and TRBJ2-5, reads EPEVTQTPSHQVTQMGQEVILRCVPISNHLYFYWYRQILGQKVEFLVSFYNNEISEKSEIFDDQFSVERPDGSNFTLKIRSTKLEDSAMYFCASRLTREETQYFGPGTRLLVL.

The chain joins TRBV9 to TRBJ2-2; 7 nucleotides line up with TRBD1. The CDR3 loop spans 15 amino acids. Trimming cost V 6 bases and J 3 bases; bases outside gene matches: 8. CDR1 SGDLS and CDR2 YYNGEE come from the germline V gene. CDR3 DNA: TGTGCCAGCACCTGGACAGGCCTGGACACCGGGGAGCTGTTTTTT. Translation: CASTWTGLDTGELFF.

The V call is TRBV9, the J call TRBJ2-5, with 9 positions matching TRBD2. CDR1 and CDR2 from the germline V gene are SGDLS and YYNGEE. The CDR3 length is 15 residues. J lost 9 bases, V lost 0 bases, and 9 bases had no gene match. The CDR3, as DNA: TGTGCCAGCAGCGTAGGGGCTAGCGGGGAAGGGGCCCAGTACTTC. This sequence encodes CASSVGASGEGAQYF.

V gene TRBV4-1 combines with J gene TRBJ2-7; 10 nucleotides line up with TRBD1. Germline CDR1 MGHRA, CDR2 YSYEKL. The V segment lost 1 base and the J segment 6 bases; nucleotides outside the gene matches: 3. This CDR3 is 14 amino acids long. The CDR3 here is CASSQGQGAIEQYF. The CDR3, as DNA: TGCGCCAGCAGCCAAGGACAGGGGGCGATCGAGCAGTACTTC.

This clone showed up many times. This chain joins TRBV19 and TRBJ1-1, with a tentative D call TRBD1 (5 bases). In germline, CDR1 is LNHDA, CDR2 SQIVND (reference sequence). V lost 10 bases and J lost 0, with 21 bases in between. This CDR3 region has 16 residues. The DNA for the CDR3 is TGTGCCACCCAAGGGGAGGGAGGCGGCATGAACACTGAAGCTTTCTTT. Translated, it gives CATQGEGGGMNTEAFF.

V usage is TRBV19 and J usage is TRBJ1-2, with 7 nucleotides matching TRBD1. V dropped 1 base and J dropped 4; count of bases not matched to a gene: 6. Germline V gene lookup returns CDR1 LNHDA and CDR2 SQIVND (reference sequence). The CDR3 is 15 amino acids. CDR3 bases: TGTGCCAGTAGTATAGGTGGGGGACAGCTCTATGGCTACACCTTC. Translating it yields CASSIGGGQLYGYTF.

The chain employs TRBV12-5 and TRBJ1-5; 7 nucleotides line up with TRBD1. Germline loops: CDR1 LGHNT, CDR2 FRNRAP. The CDR3 loop spans 16 amino acids. V lost 4 bases and J lost 2; bases outside the gene matches: 8. The CDR3: CASGSHRGTGNQPQHF. CDR3 nucleotide sequence: TGTGCTAGTGGTTCACACAGGGGTACGGGCAATCAGCCCCAGCATTTT.

J is TRBJ2-4 and V is TRBV6-2 or TRBV6-3, with TRBD1 matching 9 bases. V shed 0 bases and J 5 bases; nucleotides not matched to a gene: 14. The CDR3 sequence is 19 residues long. Germline V lookup: CDR1 MNHEY, CDR2 SVGEGT. CDR3 protein: CASSYSHSGTGNIENIQYF. The CDR3 DNA follows: TGTGCCAGCAGTTACTCTCACTCCGGGACAGGGAACATCGAAAACATTCAGTACTTC.

The V gene is TRBV5-5, the J gene TRBJ2-1; 10 nucleotides match TRBD1. V shed 2 bases and J 2 bases; nucleotides not matched to a gene: 1. This CDR3 is 15 amino acids long. Germline CDR1 and CDR2: SGHKS and YYEKEE (reference sequence). CDR3 in amino acids: CASSFDRGPYNEQFF. The CDR3 region has the DNA TGTGCCAGCAGCTTCGACAGGGGGCCCTACAATGAGCAGTTCTTC.

In the case of this clone: Other DNA sequences in this sample translate to the same CDR3. The chain links TRBV5-6 to TRBJ2-5; D possibly corresponds to TRBD2 (6 bases). CDR1 and CDR2 from the germline V gene are SGHDT and YYEEEE. The CDR3 runs 13 residues. With 0 bases removed from V and 4 bases from J, the gap between germline ends came to 7 bases. CDR3 nucleotide sequence: TGTGCCAGCAGCTTGGCGGGGGTAGAGACCCAGTACTTC. This translates into CASSLAGVETQYF. The whole variable domain, filled in from reference TRBV5-6 and TRBJ2-5, reads DAGVTQSPTHLIKTRGQQVTLRCSPKSGHDTVSWYQQALGQGPQFIFQYYEEEERQRGNFPDRFSGHQFPNYSSELNVNALLLGDSALYLCASSLAGVETQYFGPGTRLLVL.

The J gene is TRBJ1-4, the V gene TRBV19, with D tentatively TRBD1 (5 bases). CDR3 length equals 15 residues. Trimming removed 6 bases at V and 1 base at J, with 12 bases between. The germline gives CDR1 LNHDA, CDR2 SQIVND (reference sequence). CDR3 residues: CASREGRGTNEKLFF. Written as DNA, the CDR3 is TGTGCCAGTAGAGAAGGGAGGGGAACTAATGAAAAACTGTTTTTT.

The chain is built from TRBV19 and TRBJ1-4; a weak D match, TRBD1 (5 bases). There are 14 residues in the CDR3. CDR1 is LNHDA and CDR2 is SQIVND in the germline V gene (reference sequence). V lost 5 bases, J lost 2 bases, and 9 bases lay in between. CDR3 amino acids: CASSRSGTNEKLFF. Here the CDR3 DNA reads TGTGCCAGTAGTCGCTCAGGGACTAATGAAAAACTGTTTTTT.

This clone was counted a few times. V and J are TRBV28 and TRBJ1-5; D is unclear. Germline V lookup: CDR1 MDHEN, CDR2 SYDVKM. This CDR3 spans 18 amino acids. V gave up 0 bases and J gave up 10 bases, with 25 bases separating them. CDR3 residues: CASSLWGPPHLTSRPQHF. CDR3 in DNA: TGTGCCAGCAGTTTATGGGGCCCCCCACATCTAACCTCTCGACCCCAGCATTTT.

The V gene is TRBV5-1, the J gene TRBJ1-4; D is unclear. Germline V gene data show CDR1 as SGHRS and CDR2 as YFSETQ. V dropped 4 bases and J dropped 7 bases, with 8 bases sitting between them. This CDR3 region has 12 residues. CDR3 DNA sequence: TGCGCCAGCAGCCAAACCGGTGAAAAACTGTTTTTT. Its protein product is CASSQTGEKLFF.

The chain couples TRBV9 to TRBJ1-2, with D maybe TRBD1 (6 bases). The CDR3 covers 14 residues. The V gene lost 3 bases and the J gene lost 9 bases, with 18 bases spanning the gap. Per germline, CDR1 SGDLS and CDR2 YYNGEE. The CDR3 loop is CASSDTGRDNSYTF. The CDR3 DNA is TGTGCCAGCAGCGACACAGGGCGAGATAATAGCTACACCTTC.

This rearrangement joins TRBV5-1 to TRBJ1-1, with D unresolved. CDR1 is SGHRS, CDR2 YFSETQ, per germline. The V end lost 0 bases, the J end lost 1 base, and 10 bases lay between the germline ends. The CDR3 runs to 15 residues. DNA of the CDR3: TGCGCCAGCAGCTTGGATCCGGGTGGGAACACTGAAGCTTTCTTT. Its protein product is CASSLDPGGNTEAFF.

The V and J genes are TRBV6-5 and TRBJ1-1; D is perhaps TRBD1 (5 bases). Trimming removed 4 bases at V and 0 bases at J, with 15 bases between. The CDR3 is 16 amino acids. From germline, CDR1 is MNHEY and CDR2 SVGAGI. The CDR3: CASSSWTLALNTEAFF. Written as DNA, the CDR3 is TGTGCCAGCAGTTCCTGGACATTAGCCCTGAACACTGAAGCTTTCTTT.

This chain connects TRBV6-5 to TRBJ2-3, with 8 bases fitting TRBD2. The CDR3 has 13 residues. Trimming cost V 8 bases and J 5 bases; bases outside gene matches: 6. Germline values: CDR1 MNHEY, CDR2 SVGAGI. The CDR3 reads CASGGGTGDTQYF. The CDR3 DNA follows: TGTGCCAGCGGCGGGGGGACGGGAGATACGCAGTATTTT.